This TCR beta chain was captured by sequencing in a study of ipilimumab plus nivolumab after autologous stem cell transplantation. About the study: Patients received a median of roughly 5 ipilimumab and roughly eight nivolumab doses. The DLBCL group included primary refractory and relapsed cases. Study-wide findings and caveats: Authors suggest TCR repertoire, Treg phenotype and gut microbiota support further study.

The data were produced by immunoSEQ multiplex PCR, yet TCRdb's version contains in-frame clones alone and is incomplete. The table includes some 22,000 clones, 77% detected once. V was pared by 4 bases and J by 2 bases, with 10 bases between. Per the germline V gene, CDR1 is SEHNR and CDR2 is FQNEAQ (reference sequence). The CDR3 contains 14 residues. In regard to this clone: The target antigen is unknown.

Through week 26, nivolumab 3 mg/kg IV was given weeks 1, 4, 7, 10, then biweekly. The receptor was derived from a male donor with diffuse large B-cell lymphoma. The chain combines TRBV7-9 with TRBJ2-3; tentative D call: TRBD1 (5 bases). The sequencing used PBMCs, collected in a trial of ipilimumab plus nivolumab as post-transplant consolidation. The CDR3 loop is CASSSQVSTDTQYF. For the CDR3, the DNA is TGTGCCAGCAGCTCACAGGTGTCCACAGATACGCAGTATTTT.